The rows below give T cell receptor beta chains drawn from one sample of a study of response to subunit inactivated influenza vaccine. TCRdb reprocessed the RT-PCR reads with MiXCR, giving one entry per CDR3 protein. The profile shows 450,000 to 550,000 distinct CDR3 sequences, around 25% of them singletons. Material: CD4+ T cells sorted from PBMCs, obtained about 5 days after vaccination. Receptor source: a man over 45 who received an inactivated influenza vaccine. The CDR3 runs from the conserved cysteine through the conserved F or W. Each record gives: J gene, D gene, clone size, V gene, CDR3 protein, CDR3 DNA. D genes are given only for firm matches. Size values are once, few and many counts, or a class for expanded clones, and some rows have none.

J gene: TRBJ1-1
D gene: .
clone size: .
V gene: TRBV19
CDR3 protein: CASRGGHRNTEAFF
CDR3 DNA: TGTGCCAGTAGAGGGGGACACCGGAACACTGAAGCTTTCTTT

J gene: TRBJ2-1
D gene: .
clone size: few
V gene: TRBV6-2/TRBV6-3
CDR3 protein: CASSYPPMTAEQFF
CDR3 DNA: TGTGCCAGCAGTTACCCGCCCATGACAGCTGAGCAGTTCTTC

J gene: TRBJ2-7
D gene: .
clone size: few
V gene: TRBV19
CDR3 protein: CASSIKRQAYEQYF
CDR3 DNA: TGTGCCAGTAGTATAAAGCGGCAGGCCTACGAGCAGTACTTC

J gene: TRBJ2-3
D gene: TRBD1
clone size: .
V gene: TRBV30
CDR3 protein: CAWSVQGDTQYF
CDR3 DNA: TGTGCCTGGAGTGTACAGGGGGATACGCAGTATTTT

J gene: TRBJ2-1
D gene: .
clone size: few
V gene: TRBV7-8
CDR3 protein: CASSLVAVEQFF
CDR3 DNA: TGTGCCAGCAGCTTAGTTGCGGTCGAGCAGTTCTTC

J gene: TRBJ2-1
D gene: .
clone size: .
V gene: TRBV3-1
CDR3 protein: CASSQRTGTGTRGQFF
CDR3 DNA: TGTGCCAGCAGCCAACGAACCGGGACTGGGACTCGGGGGCAGTTCTTC

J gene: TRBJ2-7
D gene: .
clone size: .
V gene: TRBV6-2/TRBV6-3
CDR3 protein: CASSYGRGISYEQYF
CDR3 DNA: TGTGCCAGCAGTTACGGTAGAGGGATATCCTACGAGCAGTACTTC

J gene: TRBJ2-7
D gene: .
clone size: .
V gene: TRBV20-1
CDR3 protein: CSAPSPYEQYF
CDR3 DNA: TGCAGTGCTCCTTCCCCGTACGAGCAGTACTTC

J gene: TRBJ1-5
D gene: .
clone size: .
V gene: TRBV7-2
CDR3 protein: CASSLAPSQPQHF
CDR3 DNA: TGTGCCAGCAGCTTAGCGCCCAGCCAGCCCCAGCATTTT

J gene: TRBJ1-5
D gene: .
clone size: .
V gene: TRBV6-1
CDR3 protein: CASRQGGSNQPQHF
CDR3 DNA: TGTGCCAGCAGGCAGGGTGGAAGCAATCAGCCCCAGCATTTT

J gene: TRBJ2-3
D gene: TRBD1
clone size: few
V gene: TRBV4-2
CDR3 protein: CASSQVGTGGDTQYF
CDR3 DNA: TGTGCCAGCAGCCAAGTGGGGACAGGGGGAGATACGCAGTATTTT

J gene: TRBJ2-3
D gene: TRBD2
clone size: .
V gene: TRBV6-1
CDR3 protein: CASSRGLADALYF
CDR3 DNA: TGTGCCAGCAGTCGGGGACTAGCGGACGCCTTGTATTTT

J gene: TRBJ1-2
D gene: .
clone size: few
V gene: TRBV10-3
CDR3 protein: CAISAEGVLGGYTF
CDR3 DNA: TGTGCCATCAGTGCGGAGGGGGTCCTGGGGGGCTACACCTTC

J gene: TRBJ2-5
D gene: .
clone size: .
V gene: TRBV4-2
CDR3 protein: CASSQDRVGGEETQYF
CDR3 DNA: TGTGCCAGCAGCCAAGATCGTGTAGGGGGGGAAGAGACCCAGTACTTC

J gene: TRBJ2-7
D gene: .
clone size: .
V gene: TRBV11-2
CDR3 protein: CASSLIGNHYEQYF
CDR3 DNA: TGTGCCAGCAGCTTAATTGGCAACCACTACGAGCAGTACTTC

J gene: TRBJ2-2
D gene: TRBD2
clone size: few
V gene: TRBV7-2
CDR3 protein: CASSRTPLAGKAGELFF
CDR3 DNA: TGTGCCAGCAGCCGGACCCCCCTAGCGGGAAAGGCCGGGGAGCTGTTTTTT

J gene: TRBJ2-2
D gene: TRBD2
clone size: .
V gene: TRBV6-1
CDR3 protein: CASSPTSGRRDTGELFF
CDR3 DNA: TGTGCCAGCAGCCCGACTAGCGGGAGACGGGACACCGGGGAGCTGTTTTTT

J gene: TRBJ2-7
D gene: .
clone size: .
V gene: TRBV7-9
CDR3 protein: CASSLGGVEYEQYF
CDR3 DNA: TGTGCCAGCAGCTTAGGGGGGGTAGAGTACGAGCAGTACTTC

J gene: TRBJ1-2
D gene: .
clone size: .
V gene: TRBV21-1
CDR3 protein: CASSSYRRGFTF
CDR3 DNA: TGTGCCAGCAGCTCGTACAGGCGGGGCTTCACCTTC

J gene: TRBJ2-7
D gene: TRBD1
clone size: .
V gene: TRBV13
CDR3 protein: CASSLHPTGGVYEQYF
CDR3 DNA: TGTGCCAGCAGCCTCCACCCGACAGGGGGCGTCTACGAGCAGTACTTC

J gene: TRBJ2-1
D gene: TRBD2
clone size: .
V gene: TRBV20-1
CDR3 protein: CSARAGTSRYNEQFF
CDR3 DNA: TGCAGTGCTAGGGCCGGGACTAGCAGATACAATGAGCAGTTCTTC

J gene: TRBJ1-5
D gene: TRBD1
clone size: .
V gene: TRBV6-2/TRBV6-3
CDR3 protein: CASRQQQGNQPQHF
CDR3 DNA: TGTGCCAGCAGACAACAACAGGGGAATCAGCCCCAGCATTTT

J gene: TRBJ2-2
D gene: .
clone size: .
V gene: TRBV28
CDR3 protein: CASSLRGHAGELFF
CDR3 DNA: TGTGCCAGCAGTTTGAGGGGTCACGCCGGGGAGCTGTTTTTT

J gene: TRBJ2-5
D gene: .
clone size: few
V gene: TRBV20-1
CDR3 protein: CSASPRETQYF
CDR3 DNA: TGCAGTGCCAGCCCCAGAGAGACCCAGTACTTC

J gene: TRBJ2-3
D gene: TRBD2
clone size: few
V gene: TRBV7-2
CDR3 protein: CASRAGVTDTQYF
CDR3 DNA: TGTGCCAGCAGAGCGGGAGTAACAGATACGCAGTATTTT

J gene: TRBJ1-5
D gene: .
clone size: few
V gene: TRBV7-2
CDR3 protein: CASSLAWSQPQHF
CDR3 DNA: TGTGCCAGCAGCTTAGCGTGGAGCCAGCCCCAGCATTTT

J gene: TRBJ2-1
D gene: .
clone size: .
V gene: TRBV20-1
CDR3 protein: CSARDVSDEQFF
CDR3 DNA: TGCAGTGCTAGAGATGTCAGCGATGAGCAGTTCTTC

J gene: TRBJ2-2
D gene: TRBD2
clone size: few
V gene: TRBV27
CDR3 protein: CASSPLAGGTGELFF
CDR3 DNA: TGTGCCAGCAGTCCTTTAGCGGGGGGGACCGGGGAGCTGTTTTTT

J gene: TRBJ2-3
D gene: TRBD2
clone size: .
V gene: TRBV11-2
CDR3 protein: CASSRRWASGRGWGTDTQYF
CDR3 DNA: TGTGCCAGCAGCCGCCGTTGGGCTAGCGGGAGAGGGTGGGGCACAGATACGCAGTATTTT

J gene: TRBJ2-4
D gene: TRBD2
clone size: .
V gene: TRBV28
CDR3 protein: CASSLGGGKNIQYF
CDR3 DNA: TGTGCCAGCAGTCTGGGCGGGGGCAAAAACATTCAGTACTTC

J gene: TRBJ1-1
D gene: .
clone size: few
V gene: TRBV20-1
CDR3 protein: CSARDAMRGTEAFF
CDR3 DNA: TGCAGTGCTAGAGATGCCATGCGAGGCACTGAAGCTTTCTTT

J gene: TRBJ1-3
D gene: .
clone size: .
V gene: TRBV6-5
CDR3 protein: CASSYAPGQSSGNTIYF
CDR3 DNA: TGTGCCAGCAGTTACGCCCCAGGGCAAAGCTCTGGAAACACCATATATTTT

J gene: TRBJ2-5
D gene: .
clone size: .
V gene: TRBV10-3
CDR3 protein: CAISVPRASRLTQYF
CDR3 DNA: TGTGCCATCAGTGTGCCAAGGGCGAGCCGGTTGACCCAGTACTTC

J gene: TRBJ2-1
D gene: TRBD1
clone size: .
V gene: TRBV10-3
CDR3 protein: CAISESGQGTNEQFF
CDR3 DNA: TGTGCCATCAGTGAGTCGGGACAGGGTACCAATGAGCAGTTCTTC

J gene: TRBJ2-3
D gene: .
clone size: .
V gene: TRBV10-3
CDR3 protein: CAISGTPSTDTQYF
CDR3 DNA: TGTGCCATCAGTGGCACCCCTAGCACAGATACGCAGTATTTT

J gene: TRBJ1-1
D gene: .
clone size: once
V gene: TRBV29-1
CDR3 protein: CGGGAAEAFF
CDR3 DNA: TGCGGCGGGGGGGCCGCTGAAGCTTTCTTT

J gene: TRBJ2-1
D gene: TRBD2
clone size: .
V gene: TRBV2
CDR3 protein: CASMTGREVEQFF
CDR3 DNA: TGTGCCAGCATGACCGGGCGGGAGGTTGAGCAGTTCTTC

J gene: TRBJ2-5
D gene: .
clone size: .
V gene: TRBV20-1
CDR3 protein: CSVEGRQETQYF
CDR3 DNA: TGCAGTGTAGAAGGCAGGCAAGAGACCCAGTACTTC

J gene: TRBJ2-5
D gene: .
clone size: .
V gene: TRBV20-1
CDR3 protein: CSGSTGLVQETQYF
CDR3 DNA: TGCAGTGGTTCAACTGGTCTCGTCCAAGAGACCCAGTACTTC

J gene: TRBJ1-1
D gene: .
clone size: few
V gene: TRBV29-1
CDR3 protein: CSGGKNTEAFF
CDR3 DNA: TGCAGCGGGGGCAAGAACACTGAAGCTTTCTTT

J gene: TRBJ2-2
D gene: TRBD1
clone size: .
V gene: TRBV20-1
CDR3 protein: CSARRGQGNTGELFF
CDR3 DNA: TGCAGTGCTAGGAGGGGACAGGGTAACACCGGGGAGCTGTTTTTT

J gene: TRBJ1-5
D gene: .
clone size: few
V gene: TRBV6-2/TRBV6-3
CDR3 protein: CASSYGGGGNQPQHF
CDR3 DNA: TGTGCCAGCAGTTACGGGGGGGGTGGCAATCAGCCCCAGCATTTT

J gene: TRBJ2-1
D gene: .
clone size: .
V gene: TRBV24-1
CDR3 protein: CATSDLWGATYNEQFF
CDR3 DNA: TGTGCCACCAGTGATTTGTGGGGGGCTACCTACAATGAGCAGTTCTTC

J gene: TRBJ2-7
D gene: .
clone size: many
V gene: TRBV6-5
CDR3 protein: CASSYSMRYKGGSYEQYF
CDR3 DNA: TGTGCCAGCAGTTACTCGATGCGGTACAAAGGCGGCTCCTACGAGCAGTACTTC

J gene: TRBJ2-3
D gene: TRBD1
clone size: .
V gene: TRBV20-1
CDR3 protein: CSARSWTGLRVTDTQYF
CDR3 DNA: TGCAGTGCTAGATCTTGGACAGGGTTAAGAGTAACAGATACGCAGTATTTT

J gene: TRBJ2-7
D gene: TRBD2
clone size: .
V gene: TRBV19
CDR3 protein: CASSISGTIPYEQYF
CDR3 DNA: TGTGCCAGTAGTATATCTGGGACTATCCCCTACGAGCAGTACTTC

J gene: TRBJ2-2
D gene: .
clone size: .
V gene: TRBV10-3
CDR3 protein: CAISADEANTGELFF
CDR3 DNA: TGTGCCATCAGTGCGGACGAAGCGAACACCGGGGAGCTGTTTTTT

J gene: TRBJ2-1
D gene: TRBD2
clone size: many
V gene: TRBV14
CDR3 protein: CASSRMTSGTYNEQFF
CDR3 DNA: TGTGCCAGCAGCCGGATGACTAGCGGAACCTACAATGAGCAGTTCTTC

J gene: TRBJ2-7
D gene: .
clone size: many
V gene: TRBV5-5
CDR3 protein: CASSLKAVKWTNYEQYF
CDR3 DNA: TGTGCCAGCAGCTTGAAGGCGGTGAAGTGGACAAACTACGAGCAGTACTTC

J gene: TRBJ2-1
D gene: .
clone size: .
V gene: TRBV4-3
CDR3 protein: CASSQGGSGGEQFF
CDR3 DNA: TGCGCCAGCAGCCAAGGGGGCAGTGGGGGTGAGCAGTTCTTC

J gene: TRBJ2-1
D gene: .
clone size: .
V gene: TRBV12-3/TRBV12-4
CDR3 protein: CASSTNGVSSSYNEQFF
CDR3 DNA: TGTGCCAGCAGTACGAACGGGGTTTCTAGCTCCTACAATGAGCAGTTCTTC

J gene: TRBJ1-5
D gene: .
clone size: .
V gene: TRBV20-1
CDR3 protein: CSASDGSSNQPQHF
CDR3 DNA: TGCAGTGCTTCGGACGGATCCAGCAATCAGCCCCAGCATTTT

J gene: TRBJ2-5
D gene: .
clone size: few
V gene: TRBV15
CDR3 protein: CATSRDSSEQTQYF
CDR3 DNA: TGTGCCACCAGCAGAGATTCTTCCGAGCAGACCCAGTACTTC

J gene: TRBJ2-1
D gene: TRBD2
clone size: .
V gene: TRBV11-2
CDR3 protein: CASSRPGLGKIGEQFF
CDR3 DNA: TGTGCCAGCAGCCGGCCGGGACTAGGAAAAATCGGTGAGCAGTTCTTC

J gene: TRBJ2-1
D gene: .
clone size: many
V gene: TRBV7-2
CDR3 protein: CASSFYWGLDEQFF
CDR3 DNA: TGTGCCAGCAGCTTTTATTGGGGGCTGGATGAGCAGTTCTTC

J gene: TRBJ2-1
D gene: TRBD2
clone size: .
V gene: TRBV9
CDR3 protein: CASSVEVAGWNEQFF
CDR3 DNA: TGTGCCAGCAGCGTAGAGGTAGCGGGATGGAATGAGCAGTTCTTC

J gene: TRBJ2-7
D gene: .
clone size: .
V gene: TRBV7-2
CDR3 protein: CASSSGDGSYEQYF
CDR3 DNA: TGTGCCAGCAGCTCCGGGGACGGCTCCTACGAGCAGTACTTC

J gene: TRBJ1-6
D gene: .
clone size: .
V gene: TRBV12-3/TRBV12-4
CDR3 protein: CASSRTGSDNSPLHF
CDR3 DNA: TGTGCCAGCAGCCGAACAGGGTCGGATAATTCACCCCTCCACTTT

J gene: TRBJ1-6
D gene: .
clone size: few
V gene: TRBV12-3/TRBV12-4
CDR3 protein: CASRRGGDNSPLHF
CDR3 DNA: TGTGCCAGCAGGCGGGGTGGGGACAATTCACCCCTCCACTTT